Here is one T cell receptor (beta chain) with its context. CDR3 size: 13 residues. Germline V lookup: CDR1 SGHTA, CDR2 FQGTGA. Trimming left V 4 bases short and J 2 bases short, with 8 bases between. How the authors handled the data: Cell counts per sample came from amplifying reference gene primers. Some clones are missing from TCRdb's copy, which holds only in-frame ones; the method was immunoSEQ multiplex PCR. That table is the source of V, J and clone size, and D and trimming were worked out from the DNA. This table holds roughly 100,000 clones, approximately 80% found once. These data are taken from a study of blood T cell repertoires in COVID-19. Background on the study: Acute and convalescent COVID-19 specimens originated in the United States, Italy and Spain.

The chain combines TRBV7-3 with TRBJ2-5; possibly TRBD2 for D (6 bases). The sample was peripheral blood. This TCR was recovered from a man aged 70-80 years with active or convalescent COVID-19. CDR3 nucleotide sequence: TGTGCCAGCAGCTCGACTAGACAAGAGACCCAGTACTTC. Translation: CASSSTRQETQYF. Variable domain in full (rest from reference TRBV7-3 and TRBJ2-5): GAGVSQTPSNKVTEKGKYVELRCDPISGHTALYWYRQSLGQGPEFLIYFQGTGAADDSGLPNDRFFAVRPEGSVSTLKIQRTERGDSAVYLCASSSTRQETQYFGPGTRLLVL.